The 26 T cell receptor beta chains below all came from one sample that was sequenced in a study of PD-L1 blockade in urothelial cancer. Repertoires were generated with immunoSEQ multiplex PCR, while TCRdb's copy carries only in-frame clones and drops some. The sample shows tens of thousands of clones, approximately 90% of them seen only once. The specimen comprised PBMCs, sampled around atezolizumab (anti-PD-L1) treatment. These receptors originate from a man aged 55-75 years with urothelial cancer.

This chain connects TRBV5-1 to TRBJ1-4; perhaps TRBD1 as D (5 bases). V lost 1 base to trimming and J lost 7 bases, with 11 bases between them. In germline, CDR1 is SGHRS, CDR2 YFSETQ. The CDR3 has 14 residues. The CDR3 protein is CASSLYGGSEKLFF. CDR3 in DNA: TGCGCCAGCAGCTTGTACGGGGGGAGTGAAAAACTGTTTTTT.

The chain links TRBV12-2 to TRBJ2-2; the table's D call of TRBD1 was not tested on the DNA. TRBV12-2 is listed as a pseudogene. The length of the CDR3 is 18 residues. CDR3 bases: TGTGCAAGTCGCTTAGCAAGCCGGGTCGGGACACCCACCGGGGAGCTGTTTTTT. Translating gives CASRLASRVGTPTGELFF.

In nucleotides, the CDR3 is TGTGCCAGCAGTGAAAGGCTTATGTCTAGCGGGAGGGGAGGGCATGAGCAGTTCTTC. Translated, it gives CASSERLMSSGRGGHEQFF. This sequence joins TRBV6-1 and TRBJ2-1; TRBD2 agrees at 12 bases. The CDR3 spans 19 residues. CDR1 is MNHNS and CDR2 is SASEGT in the germline V gene. V lost 2 bases, J lost 8 bases, and 16 bases stayed unmatched.

This chain joins TRBV27 and TRBJ2-1, with 7 bases matching TRBD1. The CDR3 is made up of 15 amino acids. Germline V gene lookup returns CDR1 MNHEY and CDR2 SMNVEV (reference sequence). J lost 4 bases, V lost 5 bases, and 8 bases had no gene match. CDR3 bases: TGTGCCAGCAGTCTCCGGGACAGCCAATACAATGAGCAGTTCTTC. Translation gives CASSLRDSQYNEQFF.

V and J are TRBV7-2 and TRBJ2-1; 7 bases agree with TRBD1. The CDR3 length is 12 residues. Germline loops: CDR1 SGHTA, CDR2 FQGNSA. J gave up 11 bases and V 3 bases, and 4 bases lay outside the gene matches. The CDR3 loop reads CASSFGTDKQFF. The CDR3 DNA reads TGTGCCAGCAGCTTCGGGACAGACAAGCAGTTCTTC. Full variable domain (outside the CDR3, taken from reference TRBV7-2 and TRBJ2-1): GAGVSQSPSNKVTEKGKDVELRCDPISGHTALYWYRQSLGQGLEFLIYFQGNSAPDKSGLPSDRFSAERTGGSVSTLTIQRTQQEDSAVYLCASSFGTDKQFFGPGTRLTVL.

The rearrangement links TRBV6-5 to TRBJ2-1; 10 bases line up with TRBD2. With V trimmed by 2 bases and J by 7 bases, 5 bases remained unmatched. The CDR3 consists of 15 residues. The germline gives CDR1 MNHEY, CDR2 SVGAGI. CDR3 nucleotides: TGTGCCAGCAGTTACCTAGCGGGAGTAGGAAATGAGCAGTTCTTC. Amino acid sequence: CASSYLAGVGNEQFF.

This chain connects TRBV9 to TRBJ2-1; 7 bases agree with TRBD2. CDR3 length: 13 amino acids. The V gene end was trimmed by 3 bases and the J gene end by 13 bases; junction bases not matched to a gene: 10. Germline CDR1 is SGDLS and CDR2 is YYNGEE. DNA of the CDR3: TGTGCCAGCAGCGATCCTGGCCGGGAGGTACAGTTCTTC. Translating gives CASSDPGREVQFF. Looking up the rest from reference TRBV9 and TRBJ2-1 gives the full variable domain: DSGVTQTPKHLITATGQRVTLRCSPRSGDLSVYWYQQSLDQGLQFLIQYYNGEERAKGNILERFSAQQFPDLHSELNLSSLELGDSALYFCASSDPGREVQFFGPGTRLTVL.

The rearrangement joins TRBV6-5 to TRBJ2-1; 9 bases line up with TRBD2. The length of the CDR3 is 16 residues. Per the germline V gene, CDR1 is MNHEY and CDR2 is SVGAGI. V was clipped by 0 bases and J by 3 bases; unmatched bases: 3. The CDR3 sequence: CASSYSAGGLYNEQFF. CDR3 bases: TGTGCCAGCAGTTACTCTGCGGGGGGGCTCTACAATGAGCAGTTCTTC.

The chain uses TRBV11-2 and TRBJ2-1; 7 nucleotides agree with TRBD2. V shed 5 bases and J 5 bases; nucleotides not matched to a gene: 3. This CDR3 comprises 13 residues. Germline lookup yields CDR1 SGHAT and CDR2 FQNNGV. The CDR3 nucleotides are TGTGCCAGCAGCCGGGACTACAACAATGAGCAGTTCTTC. The encoded protein is CASSRDYNNEQFF. Based on the CDR3 plus reference TRBV11-2 and TRBJ2-1, the full variable domain is EAGVAQSPRYKIIEKRQSVAFWCNPISGHATLYWYQQILGQGPKLLIQFQNNGVVDDSQLPKDRFSAERLKGVDSTLKIQPAKLEDSAVYLCASSRDYNNEQFFGPGTRLTVL.

This chain uses TRBV5-1 with TRBJ2-2; the match to TRBD2 covers 14 bases. The V gene's germline CDR1 is SGHRS and CDR2 YFSETQ. J was trimmed by 4 bases and V by 2 bases; bases with no gene match: 1. The CDR3 runs to 16 residues. The CDR3 spells CASSLGLAGGTGELFF. CDR3 DNA sequence: TGCGCCAGCAGCTTAGGACTAGCGGGAGGCACCGGGGAGCTGTTTTTT.

This chain uses TRBV7-2 with TRBJ2-5, with 11 nucleotides matching TRBD2. Germline CDR1 reads SGHTA; CDR2 reads FQGNSA. The length of the CDR3 is 16 residues. Trimming at V came to 1 base and at J to 2 bases, leaving 3 bases not matched to a gene. DNA for the CDR3: TGTGCCAGCAGCTTAGTCGGGACTAGCGGTCAAGAGACCCAGTACTTC. Amino acid sequence: CASSLVGTSGQETQYF.

This clone was detected once. The chain carries TRBV7-2 and TRBJ1-5, with a possible D match to TRBD1 (6 bases). Trimming pared 11 bases from V and 3 bases from J, leaving 20 bases between. This CDR3 contains 15 residues. Germline V gene data show CDR1 as SGHTA and CDR2 as FQGNSA. The CDR3 spells CAGKGRDTVNQPQHF. In nucleotides, the CDR3 is TGTGCCGGGAAAGGCCGGGACACAGTCAATCAGCCCCAGCATTTT.

This rearrangement joins TRBV11-2 to TRBJ2-3; D is ambiguous. CDR1 and CDR2 (germline): SGHAT, FQNNGV. This CDR3 is built from 12 residues. V lost 4 bases to trimming and J lost 6 bases, with 8 bases between them. CDR3 amino acids: CASSSIRDTQYF. In nucleotides, the CDR3 is TGTGCCAGCAGCTCCATCCGGGATACGCAGTATTTT.

This sequence joins TRBV9 and TRBJ2-5; 12 bases align to TRBD2. After removal of 3 bases from V and 4 bases from J, the junction contained 1 base not matched to a gene. The germline gives CDR1 SGDLS, CDR2 YYNGEE. The CDR3 length is 14 residues. Here the CDR3 reads CASSELAGGETQYF. The CDR3 bases are TGTGCCAGCAGCGAACTAGCGGGGGGAGAGACCCAGTACTTC.

The rearrangement links TRBV2 to TRBJ2-5, with D unclear. The germline gives CDR1 SNHLY, CDR2 FYNNEI. V lost 7 bases and J lost 3, with 15 bases in between. The CDR3 length is 14 residues. The CDR3 DNA follows: TGTGCCAGCAAACCAGGCGCATCAAAAGAGACCCAGTACTTC. This gives the protein CASKPGASKETQYF.

This chain uses TRBV29-1 with TRBJ2-5, with 7 bases matching TRBD1. This CDR3 has 13 amino acids. Trimming took 6 bases from V and 4 from J; bases not matched to a gene: 8. Looked up from germline, CDR1 is SQVTM and CDR2 is ANQGSEA. DNA for the CDR3: TGCAGCGTCCAGACAGGGTCGGGAGAGACCCAGTACTTC. Translating gives CSVQTGSGETQYF. Drawing the rest from reference TRBV29-1 and TRBJ2-5, the complete variable domain is SAVISQKPSRDICQRGTSLTIQCQVDSQVTMMFWYRQQPGQSLTLIATANQGSEATYESGFVIDKFPISRPNLTFSTLTVSNMSPEDSSIYLCSVQTGSGETQYFGPGTRLLVL.

The chain has TRBV30 and TRBJ1-2; the D gene is possibly TRBD1 (6 bases). This CDR3 spans 14 amino acids. Germline V CDR1 and CDR2: GTSNPN, SVGIG (reference sequence). V was trimmed by 0 bases and J by 7 bases, leaving 15 bases between them. DNA of the CDR3: TGTGCCTGGAGTGTCGGGGGGCCGACTTCTGGCTACACCTTC. Amino acid sequence: CAWSVGGPTSGYTF.

Here the CDR3 reads CASSQRDRVAGEQFF. The CDR3 DNA follows: TGCGCCAGCAGCCAAAGGGACAGGGTGGCCGGGGAGCAGTTCTTC. The rearrangement joins TRBV4-3 to TRBJ2-1; 9 bases are a match to TRBD1. This CDR3 contains 15 residues. With 2 bases clipped from V and 10 bases from J, the junction kept 9 bases outside the gene matches. CDR1 is LGHNA, CDR2 YSLEER, per germline.

The chain is built from TRBV10-3 and TRBJ2-3; 7 bases match TRBD2. Unmatched junction bases numbered 10, after V lost 6 bases and J lost 1 base. The CDR3 is 16 amino acids. Germline V gives CDR1 ENHRY, CDR2 SYGVKD. This CDR3 is CAIRPTTSRGTDTQYF. The DNA of the CDR3 is TGTGCCATCAGACCCACGACTAGCCGAGGCACAGATACGCAGTATTTT.

In the case of this clone: An end of the junction differs from the germline gene, which may be a read error. This chain links TRBV14 with TRBJ2-3; 14 bases fit TRBD2. The V gene's germline CDR1 is SGHDN and CDR2 FVKESK. CDR3 length: 14 amino acids. As DNA, the CDR3 is TGTGCCAGCAGCCAAACGAGGGGACTAGCGGGAGTCCATTTT. Its protein is CASSQTRGLAGVHF.

The J gene is TRBJ2-1, the V gene TRBV6-1; TRBD2 matches at 9 bases. The CDR3 sequence is 18 residues long. Germline assignment: CDR1 MNHNS and CDR2 SASEGT. Trimming at V came to 2 bases and at J to 3 bases, leaving 11 bases not matched to a gene. The CDR3 loop is CASSELWGAGGDYNEQFF. DNA for the CDR3: TGTGCCAGCAGTGAACTCTGGGGAGCGGGGGGAGACTACAATGAGCAGTTCTTC.

The rearrangement uses TRBV9 and TRBJ2-7; the match to TRBD2 covers 11 bases. The V gene's germline CDR1 is SGDLS and CDR2 YYNGEE. J was trimmed by 3 bases and V by 0 bases; bases with no gene match: 8. The CDR3 consists of 17 residues. The CDR3 DNA sequence: TGTGCCAGCAGCGTAGCTAGCGGGGGGACCCCCTACTACGAGCAGTACTTC. Its translation: CASSVASGGTPYYEQYF. The variable domain in full, completed from reference TRBV9 and TRBJ2-7, reads DSGVTQTPKHLITATGQRVTLRCSPRSGDLSVYWYQQSLDQGLQFLIQYYNGEERAKGNILERFSAQQFPDLHSELNLSSLELGDSALYFCASSVASGGTPYYEQYFGPGTRLTVT.

This clone was recorded once. CDR3 residues: CASGRESYEQYF. In nucleotides, the CDR3 is TGTGCCAGTGGGCGGGAGTCCTACGAGCAGTACTTC. J is TRBJ2-7 and V is TRBV7-2, with 7 bases that match TRBD2. The CDR3 loop spans 12 amino acids. Per the germline V gene, CDR1 is SGHTA and CDR2 is FQGNSA. V shed 9 bases, J shed 1 base, and the junction held 3 bases outside the gene matches.

The rearrangement uses TRBV4-1 and TRBJ2-2; 8 bases match TRBD2. The J segment lost 5 bases and the V segment lost 1 base, leaving 12 bases of the junction unmatched. CDR1 is MGHRA, CDR2 YSYEKL, per germline. This CDR3 is 18 amino acids long. DNA for the CDR3: TGCGCCAGCAGCCAAGGCGGGCGGGGGGTGTATCGAACCGGGGAGCTGTTTTTT. Protein sequence: CASSQGGRGVYRTGELFF.

This sequence joins TRBV27 and TRBJ2-3; the match to TRBD2 covers 9 bases. With 3 bases clipped from V and 0 bases from J, the junction kept 7 bases outside the gene matches. Germline assignment: CDR1 MNHEY and CDR2 SMNVEV (reference sequence). The length of the CDR3 is 17 residues. Here the CDR3 DNA reads TGTGCCAGCAGTTTCTCCTGGACTAGCGCTAGCACAGATACGCAGTATTTT. Amino acid sequence: CASSFSWTSASTDTQYF.

V gene TRBV30 combines with J gene TRBJ2-1; unclear D gene. V gave up 1 base and J gave up 5 bases, with 12 bases separating them. Per germline, CDR1 GTSNPN and CDR2 SVGIG (reference sequence). The CDR3 is made up of 14 amino acids. The chain's CDR3 is CAWSGPPNNNEQFF. The CDR3 DNA follows: TGTGCCTGGAGTGGCCCCCCAAACAACAATGAGCAGTTCTTC.